These T cell receptor beta chains were read from a single sample in a study of cytomegalovirus exposure and HLA in healthy donors. Here immunoSEQ multiplex PCR was the method, and the copy in TCRdb shows in-frame clones only, minus some. The sample consists of roughly 170,000 clones, roughly 78% of them appearing once. The sequenced material came from PBMCs. The origin of the receptors is a woman aged 45-65 years in good health and CMV-seropositive. The CDR3 runs from the conserved cysteine through the conserved F or W. The order of the fields is J gene, clone size, V gene, D gene, CDR3 length, CDR3 DNA, CDR3 protein. A D gene is named only where the DNA matches it firmly. Clone size, where shown, is once, few, many, or a class for clones that have expanded.

j_call: TRBJ1-2
clone_size: .
v_call: TRBV7-6
d_call: TRBD1
cdr3_length: 14
cdr3_nt: TGTGCCAGCAGCTTGTGGGACAGGGGTACCGGCTACACCTTC
cdr3_aa: CASSLWDRGTGYTF

j_call: TRBJ1-6
clone_size: .
v_call: TRBV7-9
d_call: .
cdr3_length: 14
cdr3_nt: TGTGCCAGCAGCTTACAGGGTAAAAATTCACCCCTCCACTTT
cdr3_aa: CASSLQGKNSPLHF

j_call: TRBJ1-2
clone_size: .
v_call: TRBV10-3
d_call: TRBD1
cdr3_length: 15
cdr3_nt: TGTGCCATCAGTGGGACAGGGGCGGATAACTATGGCTACACCTTC
cdr3_aa: CAISGTGADNYGYTF

j_call: TRBJ1-2
clone_size: .
v_call: TRBV5-5
d_call: .
cdr3_length: 13
cdr3_nt: TGTGCCAGCAGCTTGGTTCAGGGATATGGCTACACCTTC
cdr3_aa: CASSLVQGYGYTF

j_call: TRBJ2-3
clone_size: .
v_call: TRBV7-7
d_call: TRBD2
cdr3_length: 15
cdr3_nt: TGTGCTAGCAGCTTAAGCGGGGGGGCAGGGGATACGCAGTATTTT
cdr3_aa: CASSLSGGAGDTQYF

j_call: TRBJ2-3
clone_size: .
v_call: TRBV6-5
d_call: TRBD2
cdr3_length: 15
cdr3_nt: TGTGCCAGCAGTCGGACTAGCGGAAGCACAGATACGCAGTATTTT
cdr3_aa: CASSRTSGSTDTQYF

j_call: TRBJ2-3
clone_size: .
v_call: TRBV13
d_call: .
cdr3_length: 17
cdr3_nt: TGTGCCAGCAGCTTCACAGGGAAATTTGGATATACAGATACGCAGTATTTT
cdr3_aa: CASSFTGKFGYTDTQYF

j_call: TRBJ2-5
clone_size: once
v_call: TRBV9
d_call: TRBD2
cdr3_length: 14
cdr3_nt: TGTGCCAGCAGCGTAAGCGGGGCCCAAGAGACCCAGTACTTC
cdr3_aa: CASSVSGAQETQYF

j_call: TRBJ2-1
clone_size: .
v_call: TRBV7-3
d_call: .
cdr3_length: 13
cdr3_nt: TGTGCCAGCAGCTTAGGGGCTTACAATGAGCAGTTCTTC
cdr3_aa: CASSLGAYNEQFF

j_call: TRBJ2-1
clone_size: .
v_call: TRBV11-2
d_call: .
cdr3_length: 13
cdr3_nt: TGTGCCAGCAGCTTAGACTCTTACAATGAGCAGTTCTTC
cdr3_aa: CASSLDSYNEQFF

j_call: TRBJ2-5
clone_size: .
v_call: TRBV19
d_call: .
cdr3_length: 14
cdr3_nt: TGTGCCAGTAGTATAACAGGGAAGAAGGAGACCCAGTACTTC
cdr3_aa: CASSITGKKETQYF

j_call: TRBJ1-1
clone_size: .
v_call: TRBV5-1
d_call: .
cdr3_length: 12
cdr3_nt: TGCGCCAGCAGCCCGGATCGGGTTGAAGCTTTCTTT
cdr3_aa: CASSPDRVEAFF

j_call: TRBJ2-1
clone_size: once
v_call: TRBV5-4
d_call: TRBD2
cdr3_length: 17
cdr3_nt: TGTGCCAGCAGCCTCCTCGCGACTAGCGGTTCCTACAATGAGCAGTTCTTC
cdr3_aa: CASSLLATSGSYNEQFF

j_call: TRBJ2-1
clone_size: .
v_call: TRBV4-1
d_call: .
cdr3_length: 15
cdr3_nt: TGCGCCAGCAGCCACGTGCCAGGGGAGGGCAATGAGCAGTTCTTC
cdr3_aa: CASSHVPGEGNEQFF

j_call: TRBJ1-2
clone_size: .
v_call: TRBV7-9
d_call: .
cdr3_length: 14
cdr3_nt: TGTGCCAGCACAACTGAGGGTCTTAACTATGGCTACACCTTC
cdr3_aa: CASTTEGLNYGYTF

j_call: TRBJ2-5
clone_size: .
v_call: TRBV19
d_call: TRBD2
cdr3_length: 17
cdr3_nt: TGTGCCAGTAGTACTCGACTAGCGGGGGCGTACCAAGAGACCCAGTACTTC
cdr3_aa: CASSTRLAGAYQETQYF

j_call: TRBJ1-3
clone_size: .
v_call: TRBV5-6
d_call: .
cdr3_length: 13
cdr3_nt: TGTGCCAGCAGCACAGGGACTGGAAACACCATATATTTT
cdr3_aa: CASSTGTGNTIYF

j_call: TRBJ2-5
clone_size: .
v_call: TRBV29-1
d_call: .
cdr3_length: 14
cdr3_nt: TGCAGCGTTCTTCCTCAGGGGAGGGTAGAGACCCAGTACTTC
cdr3_aa: CSVLPQGRVETQYF

j_call: TRBJ2-5
clone_size: .
v_call: TRBV9
d_call: .
cdr3_length: 14
cdr3_nt: TGTGCCAGCAGCGTAGGGCCAGGTCAAGAGACCCAGTACTTC
cdr3_aa: CASSVGPGQETQYF

j_call: TRBJ2-3
clone_size: .
v_call: TRBV28
d_call: .
cdr3_length: 13
cdr3_nt: TGTGCCAGCAGTTTACCGTTTACAGATACGCAGTATTTT
cdr3_aa: CASSLPFTDTQYF

j_call: TRBJ2-5
clone_size: once
v_call: TRBV5-1
d_call: .
cdr3_length: 14
cdr3_nt: TGCGCCAGCAGCTTGGAGGAGGGTTCGAGCGGCCAGTACTTC
cdr3_aa: CASSLEEGSSGQYF

j_call: TRBJ2-2
clone_size: few
v_call: TRBV18
d_call: .
cdr3_length: 15
cdr3_nt: TGTGCCAGCTCACCACTCCAAAGACAGACCGGGGAGCTGTTTTTT
cdr3_aa: CASSPLQRQTGELFF

j_call: TRBJ1-4
clone_size: few
v_call: TRBV28
d_call: .
cdr3_length: 12
cdr3_nt: TGTGCCAGCAGGGGCAAAGGGGCCGAACTGTTTTTT
cdr3_aa: CASRGKGAELFF

j_call: TRBJ2-2
clone_size: few
v_call: TRBV29-1
d_call: .
cdr3_length: 13
cdr3_nt: TGCAGCGTTCCGAGCCTAGCAGTCGGGGAGCTGTTTTTT
cdr3_aa: CSVPSLAVGELFF

j_call: TRBJ1-5
clone_size: once
v_call: TRBV5-1
d_call: .
cdr3_length: 15
cdr3_nt: TGCGCCAGCAGCTTGGGGACTGTTCCGGATCAGCCCCAGCATTTT
cdr3_aa: CASSLGTVPDQPQHF

j_call: TRBJ2-1
clone_size: .
v_call: TRBV2
d_call: TRBD2
cdr3_length: 13
cdr3_nt: TGTGCCAGCAGTTCACTAGCGTACAATGAGCAGTTCTTC
cdr3_aa: CASSSLAYNEQFF

j_call: TRBJ1-1
clone_size: .
v_call: TRBV6-5
d_call: .
cdr3_length: 12
cdr3_nt: TGTGCCAGCACCAGTGGCAGACATGAAGCTTTCTTT
cdr3_aa: CASTSGRHEAFF

j_call: TRBJ1-5
clone_size: .
v_call: TRBV6-5
d_call: .
cdr3_length: 15
cdr3_nt: TGTGCCAGCAGCCGGGGAGGGGTGAGCAATCAGCCCCAGCATTTT
cdr3_aa: CASSRGGVSNQPQHF

j_call: TRBJ1-4
clone_size: .
v_call: TRBV10-1
d_call: .
cdr3_length: 16
cdr3_nt: TGCGCCAGCAGTGATTTCTTGTCCCAGGGGAGTGAAAAACTGTTTTTT
cdr3_aa: CASSDFLSQGSEKLFF

j_call: TRBJ2-2
clone_size: .
v_call: TRBV11-2
d_call: .
cdr3_length: 18
cdr3_nt: TGTGCCAGCAGCTTATCAGGACACCTAGGGGTCAACACCGGGGAGCTGTTTTTT
cdr3_aa: CASSLSGHLGVNTGELFF

j_call: TRBJ2-5
clone_size: .
v_call: TRBV9
d_call: TRBD2
cdr3_length: 16
cdr3_nt: TGTGCCAGCAGCCCTAGCGGAGCGGGGGGGAAGGAGACCCAGTACTTC
cdr3_aa: CASSPSGAGGKETQYF

j_call: TRBJ1-2
clone_size: .
v_call: TRBV6-5
d_call: .
cdr3_length: 13
cdr3_nt: TGTGCCAGCAGCCGACTTGGGGGGAGTGGCTACACCTTC
cdr3_aa: CASSRLGGSGYTF

j_call: TRBJ2-7
clone_size: .
v_call: TRBV5-1
d_call: TRBD2
cdr3_length: 16
cdr3_nt: TGCGCCAGCAGCCTCGGGGCTAGCGGGGGGCGGTACGAGCAGTACTTC
cdr3_aa: CASSLGASGGRYEQYF